This T cell receptor beta chain was retrieved from a study of cytomegalovirus exposure and HLA in healthy donors. Study results and caveats: A likely sequencing artifact accounted for one observed cluster of highly shared sequence variants. A later analysis showed TCR association rates differing by HLA locus, peaking at DRB1 and lowest at HLA-C. Presence/absence analysis assumed near-uniform sequencing depth across donors.

Comment on this clone: Its antigen is undetermined.

It was with 60 Vbeta and 13 Jbeta primers that the PCR ran. The assay was immunoSEQ multiplex PCR, and TCRdb's table has in-frame clones only and misses some. The data hold about 250,000 clones, with roughly 80% observed a single time. V was clipped by 3 bases and J by 2 bases, with 8 bases between them. CDR1 and CDR2 (germline): LNHNV, YYDKDF (reference sequence). This CDR3 has 13 residues. Despite likely unrecorded immune exposures, the donors were nominally healthy at the time of sampling. V and J are TRBV15 and TRBJ2-7, with D unresolved. This clonotype was obtained from a girl under 10 years old in good health and CMV-seronegative. The specimen sequenced was PBMCs. The CDR3 nucleotides read TGTGCCACCAGCAGCGGCCGGGCCTACGAGCAGTACTTC. Protein sequence: CATSSGRAYEQYF.